A selection of T cell receptor beta chains follows, all from one sample in a study of blood T cell repertoires in COVID-19. The protocol was immunoSEQ multiplex PCR, while the TCRdb copy is restricted to in-frame clones and leaves out a portion. The sample includes 57,000 or so clones, roughly 84% seen only once; the top ten take approximately 20%. The specimen was peripheral blood. The receptors shown here come from a woman of 80 years or more with active or convalescent COVID-19. CDR3s include the opening cysteine and the closing phenylalanine or tryptophan. D genes are given only for firm matches. Only part of the rows carry a size: once, few, many, or a class if the clone is expanded.

D	length	J	V	size	CDR3	DNA
.	15	TRBJ1-1	TRBV9	.	CASSVVSRGDTEAFF	TGTGCCAGCAGCGTAGTGAGTAGGGGCGACACTGAAGCTTTCTTT
TRBD1	12	TRBJ1-4	TRBV29-1	.	CSVEPDRGKLFF	TGCAGCGTTGAACCCGACAGGGGGAAACTGTTTTTT
.	13	TRBJ1-1	TRBV27	.	CASSFGPGQRAFF	TGTGCCAGCAGCTTCGGACCGGGACAAAGGGCTTTCTTT
TRBD1	14	TRBJ1-6	TRBV6-6	.	CASHYRGDNSPLHF	TGTGCCAGTCACTACAGGGGGGATAATTCACCCCTCCACTTT
TRBD1	14	TRBJ2-7	TRBV5-1	.	CASSKGTGGGEQYF	TGCGCCAGCAGCAAGGGGACAGGGGGCGGAGAGCAGTACTTC
.	13	TRBJ1-2	TRBV6-5	.	CASSLTANYGYTF	TGTGCCAGCAGTTTGACAGCTAACTATGGCTACACCTTC
.	18	TRBJ1-4	TRBV3-1/TRBV3-2	few	CASSQDLPGVYRFEKLFF	TGTGCCAGCAGCCAAGATCTTCCGGGGGTCTATAGGTTTGAAAAACTGTTTTTT
TRBD1	15	TRBJ1-2	TRBV6-5	.	CASSYGQGGTYGYTF	TGTGCCAGCAGTTACGGGCAGGGGGGCACCTATGGCTACACCTTC
.	15	TRBJ1-1	TRBV4-1	few	CASSQEAPLNTEAFF	TGCGCCAGCAGCCAAGAGGCCCCCCTGAACACTGAAGCTTTCTTT
.	16	TRBJ1-6	TRBV10-2	few	CASSESLSSYNSPLHF	TGCGCCAGCAGTGAGTCGTTGAGCTCCTATAATTCACCCCTCCACTTT
TRBD1	11	TRBJ1-2	TRBV30	.	CAWSAGGGYTF	TGTGCCTGGAGTGCAGGGGGTGGCTACACCTTC
.	14	TRBJ1-4	TRBV5-4	.	CASSKGSTNEKLFF	TGTGCCAGCAGCAAGGGGTCAACTAATGAAAAACTGTTTTTT
TRBD1	14	TRBJ2-7	TRBV6-6	.	CASSYRDSSYEQYF	TGTGCCAGCAGTTACCGGGACAGCTCCTACGAGCAGTACTTC
.	15	TRBJ1-2	TRBV6-2/TRBV6-3	few	CASSYRGSANYGYTF	TGTGCCAGCAGTTACCGAGGTTCAGCTAACTATGGCTACACCTTC
TRBD2	14	TRBJ2-1	TRBV15	.	CATERLAAYNEQFF	TGTGCCACCGAACGGCTAGCGGCCTACAATGAGCAGTTCTTC
.	13	TRBJ2-2	TRBV5-1	.	CASSLQNTGELFF	TGCGCCAGCAGCTTGCAGAACACCGGGGAGCTGTTTTTT
.	16	TRBJ2-7	TRBV10-3	.	CAISESGGVGAGAQYF	TGTGCCATCAGTGAGTCAGGTGGGGTCGGAGCAGGGGCGCAGTACTTC
.	16	TRBJ2-5	TRBV7-9	once	CASRRTDLGFLETQYF	TGTGCCAGCAGGAGGACTGACCTAGGTTTCCTGGAGACCCAGTACTTC
.	12	TRBJ2-5	TRBV19	.	CASSLGQETQYF	TGTGCCAGTAGTTTGGGGCAGGAGACCCAGTACTTC
.	11	TRBJ1-5	TRBV20-1	.	CSAGGAQPQHF	TGCAGTGCTGGAGGGGCACAGCCCCAGCATTTT
.	14	TRBJ1-4	TRBV5-1	.	CASSLEGREEKLFF	TGCGCCAGCAGCTTGGAAGGTCGGGAGGAAAAACTGTTTTTT
TRBD1	12	TRBJ1-2	TRBV29-1	.	CSVQGATFGYTF	TGCAGCGTTCAGGGGGCGACGTTTGGCTACACCTTC
.	13	TRBJ1-5	TRBV9	once	CASSAGDNQPQHF	TGTGCCAGCAGCGCGGGGGACAATCAGCCCCAGCATTTT
.	14	TRBJ2-7	TRBV11-2	.	CASSLSGNSYEQYF	TGTGCCAGCAGCTTGTCGGGGAACTCCTACGAGCAGTACTTC
TRBD2	14	TRBJ2-5	TRBV11-2	.	CASSLGLAGETQYF	TGTGCCAGCAGCTTAGGACTAGCTGGGGAGACCCAGTACTTC
.	17	TRBJ1-6	TRBV5-6	few	CASSLLGDRTKNSPLHF	TGTGCCAGCAGCTTGTTAGGCGACAGGACAAAAAATTCACCCCTCCACTTT
.	13	TRBJ2-2	TRBV29-1	.	CSVGVARTGELFF	TGCAGCGTTGGGGTAGCGAGGACCGGGGAGCTGTTTTTT
.	15	TRBJ1-2	TRBV6-1	.	CASSEAGGLNYGYTF	TGTGCCAGCAGTGAAGCGGGGGGGCTTAACTATGGCTACACCTTC
.	15	TRBJ2-2	TRBV5-5	.	CASSFRRGNAGELFF	TGTGCCAGCAGCTTCCGACGGGGGAACGCCGGGGAGCTGTTTTTT
.	14	TRBJ1-2	TRBV5-6	.	CASKTSRNLYGYTF	TGTGCCAGCAAGACCTCCAGGAATTTGTATGGCTACACCTTC
.	12	TRBJ1-2	TRBV29-1	.	CSVRTNNYGYTF	TGCAGCGTCCGGACAAATAACTATGGCTACACCTTC
.	14	TRBJ1-2	TRBV5-4	.	CASSLRGYNYGYTF	TGTGCCAGCAGCTTGAGGGGATACAACTATGGCTACACCTTC
TRBD1	15	TRBJ1-1	TRBV11-2	.	CASSFGTELDTEAFF	TGTGCCAGCAGCTTCGGGACAGAATTGGACACTGAAGCTTTCTTT
.	15	TRBJ1-5	TRBV2	.	CASSGLGQGVQPQHF	TGTGCCAGCAGTGGCCTGGGGCAGGGCGTTCAGCCCCAGCATTTT
TRBD2	16	TRBJ2-3	TRBV4-1	.	CASSQDLAATTDTQYF	TGCGCCAGCAGCCAAGATCTAGCGGCCACCACAGATACGCAGTATTTT
.	16	TRBJ1-3	TRBV18	.	CASSPPGQNSGNTIYF	TGTGCCAGCTCACCCCCGGGACAAAACTCTGGAAACACCATATATTTT
.	16	TRBJ1-6	TRBV5-5	.	CASSRPGGSLASPLHF	TGTGCCAGCAGCCGGCCTGGGGGGAGCCTCGCTTCACCCCTCCACTTT
TRBD1	15	TRBJ1-2	TRBV15	.	CATSRDWTGLYGYTF	TGTGCCACCAGCAGAGATTGGACAGGGCTGTATGGCTACACCTTC
TRBD1	14	TRBJ1-4	TRBV10-2	.	CASSSGTGAEKLFF	TGCGCCAGCAGTTCCGGGACAGGGGCTGAAAAACTGTTTTTT
.	19	TRBJ1-6	TRBV9	once	CASSVSKPLLSSYNSPLHF	TGTGCCAGCAGCGTAAGTAAACCACTTCTTAGCTCCTATAATTCACCCCTCCACTTT
.	15	TRBJ2-2	TRBV7-3	.	CASSLLTGNTGELFF	TGTGCCAGCAGCTTATTGACGGGGAACACCGGGGAGCTGTTTTTT
TRBD1	15	TRBJ2-7	TRBV5-4	once	CASSPTGTGGGEQYF	TGTGCCAGCAGTCCGACCGGGACAGGGGGTGGCGAGCAGTACTTC
TRBD1	15	TRBJ1-5	TRBV2	.	CASSERTGGGQPQHF	TGTGCCAGCAGTGAAAGGACAGGGGGAGGGCAGCCCCAGCATTTT
.	14	TRBJ1-1	TRBV27	.	CASSLLLSGAEAFF	TGTGCCAGCAGTTTATTATTGTCGGGGGCTGAAGCTTTCTTT
.	14	TRBJ1-3	TRBV3-1/TRBV3-2	.	CASSQDFIGNTIYF	TGTGCCAGCAGCCAAGATTTTATTGGAAACACCATATATTTT
.	13	TRBJ1-5	TRBV2	.	CASRRTPSQPQHF	TGTGCCAGCAGGCGGACTCCCTCTCAGCCCCAGCATTTT
.	14	TRBJ1-2	TRBV5-6	.	CASSLQMRGYGYTF	TGTGCCAGCAGCTTGCAGATGAGAGGCTATGGCTACACCTTC
TRBD1	15	TRBJ1-5	TRBV5-5	.	CASAPGQGGAGPQHF	TGTGCCAGCGCGCCGGGACAGGGGGGCGCGGGGCCCCAGCATTTT
.	14	TRBJ1-4	TRBV6-5	.	CASGPRGGDEKLFF	TGTGCCAGCGGACCTCGGGGTGGGGATGAAAAACTGTTTTTT
TRBD1	15	TRBJ1-5	TRBV2	.	CASSGQGGPNQPQHF	TGTGCCAGCAGTGGACAGGGTGGACCCAATCAGCCCCAGCATTTT
.	15	TRBJ2-5	TRBV5-4	once	CASSFRVAGEETQYF	TGTGCCAGCAGCTTTAGGGTAGCCGGGGAAGAGACCCAGTACTTC